The present T cell receptor (beta chain) was sequenced within a study of blood T cell repertoires in COVID-19. Study information: From the United States, Italy and Spain came samples of acute and convalescent COVID-19. In each case, the material was cDNA or gDNA derived from T cells, B-cell-depleted T cells, or PBMCs.

In the source study's methods: Reference gene primer amplification gave estimated nucleated cell counts. Assay: immunoSEQ multiplex PCR; the TCRdb copy retains only in-frame clones and omits some. Clonal size and the V and J genes are those of that table, whereas D and trimming came from the DNA. The repertoire has roughly 60,000 clones, roughly 79% of them found once; the top ten carry roughly 3.5%. CDR3 length: 14 amino acids. V dropped 5 bases and J dropped 5 bases, with 13 bases sitting between them. Germline CDR1 is MNHNY and CDR2 is SVGAGI (reference sequence). The TCR was taken from a man aged 60 to 75 with acute or convalescent COVID-19. What was sequenced was peripheral blood. The V call is TRBV6-6, the J call TRBJ2-1, with D possibly being TRBD2 (5 bases). CDR3 residues: CASSHWESHNEQFF. In nucleotides, the CDR3 is TGTGCCAGCAGTCACTGGGAGTCCCACAATGAGCAGTTCTTC.